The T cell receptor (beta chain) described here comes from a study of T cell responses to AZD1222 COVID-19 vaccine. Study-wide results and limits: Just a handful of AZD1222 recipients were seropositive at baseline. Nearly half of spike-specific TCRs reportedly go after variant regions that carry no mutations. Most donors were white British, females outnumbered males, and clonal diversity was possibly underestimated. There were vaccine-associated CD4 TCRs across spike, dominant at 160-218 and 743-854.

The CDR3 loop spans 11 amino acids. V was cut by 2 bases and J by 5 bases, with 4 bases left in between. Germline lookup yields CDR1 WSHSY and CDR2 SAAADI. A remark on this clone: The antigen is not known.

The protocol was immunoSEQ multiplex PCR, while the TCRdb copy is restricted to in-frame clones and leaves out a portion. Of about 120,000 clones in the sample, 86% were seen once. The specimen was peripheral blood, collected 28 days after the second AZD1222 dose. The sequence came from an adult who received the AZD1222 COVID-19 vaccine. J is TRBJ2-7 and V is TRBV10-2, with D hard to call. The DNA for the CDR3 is TGCGCCAGCAGTGAGCTTGACGAGCAGTACTTC. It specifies CASSELDEQYF.